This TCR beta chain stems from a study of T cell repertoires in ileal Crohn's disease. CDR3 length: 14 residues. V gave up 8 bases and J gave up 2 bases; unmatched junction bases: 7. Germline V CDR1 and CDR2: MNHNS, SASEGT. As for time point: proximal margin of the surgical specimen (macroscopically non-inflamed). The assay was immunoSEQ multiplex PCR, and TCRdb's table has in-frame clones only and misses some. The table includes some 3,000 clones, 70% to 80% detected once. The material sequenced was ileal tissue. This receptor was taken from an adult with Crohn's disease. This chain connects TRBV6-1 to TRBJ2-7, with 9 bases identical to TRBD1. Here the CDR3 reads CASGDRERTYEQYF. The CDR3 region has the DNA TGTGCCAGCGGGGACAGGGAGCGGACCTACGAGCAGTACTTC.